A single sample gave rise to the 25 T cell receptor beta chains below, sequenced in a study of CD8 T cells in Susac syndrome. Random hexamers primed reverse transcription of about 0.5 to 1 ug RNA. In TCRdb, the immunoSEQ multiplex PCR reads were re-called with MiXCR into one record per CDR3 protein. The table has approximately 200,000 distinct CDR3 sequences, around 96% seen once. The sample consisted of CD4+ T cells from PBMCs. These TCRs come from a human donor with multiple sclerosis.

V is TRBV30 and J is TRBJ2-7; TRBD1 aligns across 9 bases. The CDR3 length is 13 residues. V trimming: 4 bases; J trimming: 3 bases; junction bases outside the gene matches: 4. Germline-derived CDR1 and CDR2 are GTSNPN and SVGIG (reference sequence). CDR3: CAWNRDRDYEQYF. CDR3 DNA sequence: TGTGCCTGGAACCGGGACAGGGACTACGAGCAGTACTTC.

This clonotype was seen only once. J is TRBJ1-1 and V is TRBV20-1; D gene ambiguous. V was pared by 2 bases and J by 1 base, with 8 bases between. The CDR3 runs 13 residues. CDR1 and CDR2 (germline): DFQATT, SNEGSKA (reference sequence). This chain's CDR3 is CSARFAGNTEAFF. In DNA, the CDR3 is TGCAGTGCTAGATTCGCCGGGAACACTGAAGCTTTCTTT.

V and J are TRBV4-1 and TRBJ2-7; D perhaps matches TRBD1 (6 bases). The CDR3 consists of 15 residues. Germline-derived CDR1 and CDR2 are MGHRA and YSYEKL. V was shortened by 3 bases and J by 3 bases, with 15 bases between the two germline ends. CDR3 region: CASSQSDSRGYEQYF. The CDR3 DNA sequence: TGCGCCAGCAGCCAGTCGGACAGCCGAGGCTACGAGCAGTACTTC.

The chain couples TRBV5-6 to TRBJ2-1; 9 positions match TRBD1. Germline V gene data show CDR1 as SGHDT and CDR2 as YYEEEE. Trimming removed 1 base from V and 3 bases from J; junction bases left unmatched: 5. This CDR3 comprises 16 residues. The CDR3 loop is CASSLPRDRDYNEQFF. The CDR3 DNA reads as TGTGCCAGCAGCTTGCCCCGGGACAGGGACTACAATGAGCAGTTCTTC.

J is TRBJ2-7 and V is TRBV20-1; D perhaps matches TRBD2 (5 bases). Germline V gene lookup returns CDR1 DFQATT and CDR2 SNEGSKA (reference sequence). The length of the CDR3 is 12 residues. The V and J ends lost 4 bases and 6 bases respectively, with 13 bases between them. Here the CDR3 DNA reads TGCAGTGCTAATGGGGAGACGGGCGAGCAGTACTTC. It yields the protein CSANGETGEQYF.

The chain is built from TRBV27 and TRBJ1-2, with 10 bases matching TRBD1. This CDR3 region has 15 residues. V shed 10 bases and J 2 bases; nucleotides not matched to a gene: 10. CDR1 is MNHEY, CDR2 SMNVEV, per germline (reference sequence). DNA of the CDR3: TGTGCCACCAAGGATTTGGGACAGGGGAACTATGGCTACACCTTC. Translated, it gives CATKDLGQGNYGYTF.

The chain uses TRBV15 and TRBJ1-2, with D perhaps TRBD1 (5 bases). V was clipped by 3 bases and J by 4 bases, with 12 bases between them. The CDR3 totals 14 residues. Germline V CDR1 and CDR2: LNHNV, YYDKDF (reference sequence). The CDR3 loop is CATSSDRTGYGYTF. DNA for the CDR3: TGTGCCACCAGCAGTGACAGAACTGGCTATGGCTACACCTTC.

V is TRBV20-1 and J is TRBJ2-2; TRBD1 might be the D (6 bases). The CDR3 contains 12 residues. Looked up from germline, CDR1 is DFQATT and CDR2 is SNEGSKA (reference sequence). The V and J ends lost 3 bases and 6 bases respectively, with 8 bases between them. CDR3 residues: CSARGAPGELFF. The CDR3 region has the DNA TGCAGTGCTAGGGGGGCCCCCGGGGAGCTGTTTTTT.

The CDR3: CASSFAGTNEKLFF. CDR3 nucleotide sequence: TGCGCCAGCAGCTTTGCGGGAACTAATGAAAAACTGTTTTTT. V usage is TRBV5-1 and J usage is TRBJ1-4; D not certain. There are 14 residues in the CDR3. Germline V gives CDR1 SGHRS, CDR2 YFSETQ. Trimming took 2 bases from V and 1 from J, leaving 6 bases between them.

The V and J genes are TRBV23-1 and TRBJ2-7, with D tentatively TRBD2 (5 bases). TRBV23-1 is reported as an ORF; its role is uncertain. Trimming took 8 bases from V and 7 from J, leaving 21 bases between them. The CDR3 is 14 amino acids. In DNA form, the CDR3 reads TGCGCCAGCGGACCTCCCGCGGGCTCGACTGAGCAGTACTTC. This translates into CASGPPAGSTEQYF.

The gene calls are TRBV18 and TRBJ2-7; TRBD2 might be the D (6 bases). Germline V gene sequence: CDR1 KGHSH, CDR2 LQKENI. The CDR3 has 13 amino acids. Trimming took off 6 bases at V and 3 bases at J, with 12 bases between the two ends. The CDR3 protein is CASSPGENYEQYF. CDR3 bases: TGTGCCAGCTCCCCGGGGGAGAACTACGAGCAGTACTTC.

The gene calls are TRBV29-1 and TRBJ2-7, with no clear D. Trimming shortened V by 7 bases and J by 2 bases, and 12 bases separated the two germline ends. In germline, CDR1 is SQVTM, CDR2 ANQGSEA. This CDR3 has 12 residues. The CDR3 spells CSAPLLPYEQYF. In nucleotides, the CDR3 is TGCAGCGCCCCCCTTCTTCCCTACGAGCAGTACTTC.

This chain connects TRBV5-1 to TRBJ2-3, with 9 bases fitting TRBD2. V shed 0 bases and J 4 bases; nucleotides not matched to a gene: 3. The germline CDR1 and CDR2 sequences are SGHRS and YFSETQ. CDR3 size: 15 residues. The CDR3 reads CASSLASGGSDTQYF. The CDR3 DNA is TGCGCCAGCAGCTTGGCCAGCGGGGGGTCAGATACGCAGTATTTT.

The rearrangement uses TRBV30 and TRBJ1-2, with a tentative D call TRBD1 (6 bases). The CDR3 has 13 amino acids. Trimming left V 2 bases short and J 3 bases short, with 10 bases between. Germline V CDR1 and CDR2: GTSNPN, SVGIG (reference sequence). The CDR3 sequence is CAWSRGGDYGYTF. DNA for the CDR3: TGTGCCTGGAGTAGAGGGGGGGACTATGGCTACACCTTC.

DNA of the CDR3: TGTGCCACCAGTGATTTGGGGACAGGGAGCCACAATGAGCAGTTCTTC. It is translated as CATSDLGTGSHNEQFF. The V gene is TRBV24-1, the J gene TRBJ2-1, with TRBD1 matching 9 bases. This CDR3 is 16 amino acids long. Germline V gene lookup returns CDR1 KGHDR and CDR2 SFDVKD. V gave up 0 bases and J gave up 5 bases; unmatched junction bases: 4.

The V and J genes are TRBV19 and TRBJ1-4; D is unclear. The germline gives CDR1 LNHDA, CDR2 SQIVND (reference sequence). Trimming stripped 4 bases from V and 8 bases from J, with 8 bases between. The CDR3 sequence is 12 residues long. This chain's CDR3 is CASSTISEKLFF. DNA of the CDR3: TGTGCCAGTAGTACGATATCCGAAAAACTGTTTTTT.

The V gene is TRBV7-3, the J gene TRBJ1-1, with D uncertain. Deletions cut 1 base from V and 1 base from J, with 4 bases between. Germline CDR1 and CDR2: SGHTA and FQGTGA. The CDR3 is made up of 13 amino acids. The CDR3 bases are TGTGCCAGCAGCTTAATCTCGAACACTGAAGCTTTCTTT. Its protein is CASSLISNTEAFF.

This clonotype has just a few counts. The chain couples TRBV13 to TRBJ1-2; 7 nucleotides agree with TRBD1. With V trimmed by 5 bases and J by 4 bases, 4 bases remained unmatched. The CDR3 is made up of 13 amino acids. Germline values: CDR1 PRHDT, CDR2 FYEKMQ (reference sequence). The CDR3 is CASSPGQIYGYTF. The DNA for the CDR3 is TGTGCCAGCAGCCCGGGACAGATCTATGGCTACACCTTC.

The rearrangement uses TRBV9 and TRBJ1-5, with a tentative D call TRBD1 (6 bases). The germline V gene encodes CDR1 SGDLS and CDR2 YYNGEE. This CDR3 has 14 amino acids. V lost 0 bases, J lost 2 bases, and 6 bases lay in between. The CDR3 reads CASSVGQGNQPQHF. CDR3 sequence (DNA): TGTGCCAGCAGCGTAGGACAGGGCAATCAGCCCCAGCATTTT.

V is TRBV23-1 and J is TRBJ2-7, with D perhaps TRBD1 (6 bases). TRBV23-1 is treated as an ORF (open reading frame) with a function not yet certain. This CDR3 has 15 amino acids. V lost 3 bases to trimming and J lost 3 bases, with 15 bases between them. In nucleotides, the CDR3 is TGCGCCAGCAGTCATGACGGACAGCTCCTCTACGAGCAGTACTTC. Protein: CASSHDGQLLYEQYF.

Here the CDR3 reads CASSWPGKAANEQFF. The CDR3 DNA sequence: TGTGCCAGCAGCTGGCCCGGGAAGGCCGCGAATGAGCAGTTCTTC. The chain links TRBV5-4 to TRBJ2-1, with D possibly being TRBD2 (5 bases). The CDR3 consists of 15 residues. V lost 3 bases and J lost 7, with 17 bases in between. Germline V gene sequence: CDR1 SGHNT, CDR2 YYREEE (reference sequence).

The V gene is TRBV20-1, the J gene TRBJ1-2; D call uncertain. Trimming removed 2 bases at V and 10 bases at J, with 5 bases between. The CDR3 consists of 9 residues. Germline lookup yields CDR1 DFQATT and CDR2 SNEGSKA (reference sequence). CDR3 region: CSARPHYTF. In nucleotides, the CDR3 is TGCAGTGCTAGACCCCACTACACCTTC.

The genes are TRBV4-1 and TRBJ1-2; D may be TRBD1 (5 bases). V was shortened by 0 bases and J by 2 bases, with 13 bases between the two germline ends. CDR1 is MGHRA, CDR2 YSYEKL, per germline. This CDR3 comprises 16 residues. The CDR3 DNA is TGCGCCAGCAGCCAAGAGCGGGACTGGGTGAACTATGGCTACACCTTC. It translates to CASSQERDWVNYGYTF.

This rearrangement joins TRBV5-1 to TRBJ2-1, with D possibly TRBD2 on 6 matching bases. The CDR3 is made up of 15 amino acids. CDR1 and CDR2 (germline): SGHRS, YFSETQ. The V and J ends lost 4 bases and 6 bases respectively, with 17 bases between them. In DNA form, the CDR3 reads TGCGCCAGCAGCCCGGGACTCGTCTTGGTCAATGAGCAGTTCTTC. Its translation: CASSPGLVLVNEQFF.

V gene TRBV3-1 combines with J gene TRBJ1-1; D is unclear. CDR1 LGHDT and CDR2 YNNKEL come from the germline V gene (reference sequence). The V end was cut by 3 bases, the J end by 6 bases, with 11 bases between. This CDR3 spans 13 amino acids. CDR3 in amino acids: CASSQGRISEAFF. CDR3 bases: TGTGCCAGCAGCCAGGGCAGGATTTCTGAAGCTTTCTTT.